This T cell receptor beta chain was observed in a study of cytomegalovirus exposure and HLA in healthy donors (dated by TCRdb to about 2017). Regarding the research as a whole: An earlier analysis of a few hundred of the donors reported approximately 280 Gb of sequence data and about 120 million unique TCR beta sequences obtained from about 179 million T cells. Approximately 300 gigabases of sequencing data and approximately 85 million unique TCR sequences were included in an early release covering roughly 600 HLA-typed donors. Of the approximately 400 genotyped donors, 75% to 85% were placed in the genetic ancestry cluster associated with self-reported Caucasian donors. The study was designed to test whether signatures of past pathogen exposure could be identified by cataloging public T cell receptors. The T cell repertoires of several hundred subjects were profiled by immunosequencing and related to cytomegalovirus serostatus. A separate validation cohort of some 130 different subjects was used in addition to the 666-subject first cohort. The study combined high-throughput TCR immunosequencing, statistical association of individual TCRs with disease status, and machine learning to predict cytomegalovirus infection status. A later analysis re-examined previously published TCR beta repertoires from just over 650 donors and added high-resolution HLA genotyping to investigate patterns of TCR occurrence. Rather than using new phenotypic data, the later analysis identified candidate immune exposures from TCR beta sequences and from how often those sequences occurred across donors. To decide whether each TCR beta V gene segment behaved as functional or pseudogenic, an earlier analysis of several hundred of the donors relied on high-throughput TCR beta sequencing. Donor age, sex, ethnicity and CMV serostatus were compiled alongside the repertoire data. A later genetic analysis used genome-wide SNP genotypes for 398 of the 666 donors, treating that subset as a discovery cohort. All discovery cohort repertoires had been generated on a single sequencing platform. Class I and class II HLA loci were covered by the typing at four-digit resolution. The number of donors typed differed by locus, with roughly 629-640 for A, B, C, DRB1 and DQB1, roughly 550 for DQA1, 606 for DPA1, and around 450 for DPB1. Roughly 5 DR-DQ haplotypes were handled as single units for association and clustering because linkage in the cohort was strong. Across about 380 genotyped donors of the cohort, an average of roughly 200,000 unique TCR beta nucleotide sequences per donor were sequenced, and about a sixth of those sequences were non-productive. On the study overall, not on this receptor specifically: The sequencing pipeline was judged likely to have produced a cluster of highly shared sequence variants as a technical artifact. In an earlier analysis of 450 to 750 of the donors, most TCR beta V segments appeared in productive rearrangements about 87% or about 30% of the time, broadly matching IMGT annotations. CMV serostatus was the only immune exposure information available for the cohort. The classifier was reported to diagnose cytomegalovirus status with high specificity and sensitivity in both the original and validation cohorts. A later analysis found that HLA-associated TCR beta chains were more clonally expanded and had lower generation probabilities than equally common non-associated chains. Because some donors lacked HLA typing at each locus, the association tests relied only on the typed subset. The authors suggested that the approach could potentially be extended to other disease states and immunological phenotypes. While some public TCRs were present in many individuals, most TCR sequences turned up only very rarely across donors. A further reported finding was that TCR beta sequences accurately predicted the HLA-A and HLA-B alleles for most subjects in the first cohort. Assigning TCR associations to individual alleles was difficult when HLA alleles, especially DR and DQ, strongly co-occurred. Sequencing depth was assumed to be roughly uniform across donors in the presence/absence analyses, though that assumption may not hold. Some IMGT-functional V segments, including TRBV6-2 and TRBV6-3, could not be distinguished by the 87-base-pair reads and were therefore excluded. The study gave a list of over 150 TCR beta chains associated with cytomegalovirus. At a false discovery rate of 0.05, a later analysis linked 16,951 TCR beta sequences to specific HLA alleles. A later analysis found that TCR association rates varied across HLA loci, with DRB1 alleles showing the most associated TCRs and HLA-C alleles the fewest. Compared with the approximately 700-donor mean, donors in an Asian-associated ancestry cluster had fewer N-insertions in productive TCRs, according to a later genetic analysis. Linkage disequilibrium might explain the correlated functional status among segregating V segments, but an unknown experimental factor could not be ruled out. Several of the top co-occurrence clusters appeared to be linked to parvovirus B19, influenza, CMV and Epstein-Barr virus, according to a later analysis. In this cohort, only TCR beta chains were sequenced, and detectable features were limited by the absence of alpha or paired-chain data. The earlier analysis of almost 600 of the donors excluded some 15 rarely observed V segments, including chromosome 9 orphons, because counts were too low. In vitro tests confirmed that three of the cytomegalovirus-associated TCR beta chains recognize cytomegalovirus antigens. In a later analysis, most CMV-associated TCR beta chains were found to appear HLA-restricted, with HLA associations seemingly driven largely by CMV exposure. V-gene and J-gene trimming of TCR beta chains was associated with a missense DCLRE1C variant in a later genetic analysis, and the association was replicated in an independent cohort.

The cohort consisted of hundreds of healthy bone marrow donors. At the time of sampling, all cohort members were nominally healthy, though unrecorded immune exposures were likely present. The donor tested CMV seropositive, placing the donor among the 289 seropositive members of the cohort. Each donor provided a peripheral blood sample, and peripheral blood mononuclear cells were used for TCR beta sequencing. Genomic DNA extraction from the blood cell samples was performed with the Qiagen DNeasy Blood Extraction Kit. From the cysteine up to the phenylalanine, the CDR3 has a length of 13 residues. Only the CDR3 DNA stays, 39 bases, in frame from base 1. In the germline V gene, CDR1 corresponds to SGHVS and CDR2 to FNYEAQ. V is pared back by 5 bases and J by 3 bases, with 9 bases lying between the germline termini. To note about this clone: Its antigen is unknown. Per-base quality was not reported, and no clone a single base away is much larger than it.

Receptors were amplified or captured by the immunoSEQ multiplex PCR assay. A mixture of 60 forward primers for TCR Vbeta segments and 13 reverse primers for TCR Jbeta segments was used in the multiplex PCR. The CDR3 region of rearranged TCR beta genes was amplified from genomic DNA with a multiplex PCR assay. The Illumina HiSeq System was used to sequence the amplified TCR beta libraries as 87-base-pair reads. Turning to the authors' computational methods: Across the 600 to 700 repertoires, a later analysis counted tens of millions of unique TCR beta chains, approximately 12 million of which were shared by at least two donors. A nearest-neighbor algorithm error-corrected the raw reads and collapsed the reads into unique sequences, merging closely related sequences to remove PCR and sequencing errors. CDR3 sequences were aligned to IMGT reference sequences to assign V, D and J gene segments. For a sequence to be retained, a match of at least six nucleotides to both a V gene segment and a J gene segment was required. Rearrangements were classified as productive when the CDR3 lacked stop codons and remained in frame with V and J, and all other rearrangements were classified as non-productive. CDR3 was defined according to IMGT convention as the region running from the second conserved V-encoded cysteine to the conserved J-encoded phenylalanine. In an earlier analysis of more than 550 of the donors, sequences lacking an unambiguous match to a single V gene segment were excluded. In an earlier analysis of approximately 610 of the donors, V segments were called functional above 56.7% productive rearrangements and were called segregating when the between-donor standard deviation exceeded 5%. To diagnose cytomegalovirus status from the catalog of TCR beta chain sequences, a statistical classification framework was built. A later analysis assigned V and J genes by comparing TCR nucleotide sequences with IMGT/GENE-DB human TR gene sequences. A later analysis assigned CDR3 sequences and most-parsimonious VDJ recombination scenarios with the TCRdist pipeline. In a later analysis, every TCR beta chain was defined by the combination of its CDR3 amino acid sequence and its V-gene family, and reads without a unique V-gene family were dropped. In a later analysis, 500 to 650 highly shared, low-generation-probability nucleotide sequences were removed to address suspected cross-contamination and a sequencing artifact. For each public chain, a later analysis derived a clonal expansion index from normalized ranks of inferred template counts within each repertoire. A later analysis computed generation probabilities with a VDJ recombination model fitted to out-of-frame rearrangements, and checked the results against IGoR. Hypergeometric tests were used in a later analysis to score TCR-TCR, TCR-HLA and TCR-CMV co-occurrence, with a repertoire-size bias correction applied to the TCR pairs. A later analysis estimated false discovery rates by permuting HLA or CMV assignments 20 times. In a later analysis, co-occurring TCRs were grouped using DBSCAN, and TCRdist sequence similarity was added for clustering within HLA-allele-positive subsets. For co-occurrence clustering, repertoires with fewer than 30,000 or more than 120,000 public chains were excluded, along with about five repertoires with anomalous nucleotide sharing. TCRdb holds this immuneACCESS table with in-frame rearrangements only. Some clones are missing; in checked studies, unresolved V genes explain under half, and the rest has no known cause. The V and J calls and clone size come from that table; D and trimming were worked out from the DNA. Within this sample are about 120,000 clones, with over 65% of them counted one time only. Jointly, the top ten make up roughly 11% of the sample.

The V gene is TRBV7-6 and the J gene is TRBJ2-3; the D gene identity is not certain. Sequenced material: PBMCs. The sequence came from a woman in her forties or fifties in good health and CMV-seropositive. The CDR3 protein: CASSQIPTDTQYF. Read as DNA, the sequence is TGTGCCAGCAGCCAGATACCGACAGATACGCAGTATTTT. Extended through the reference TRBV7-6 and TRBJ2-3 proteins, this CDR3 yields the full variable domain: GAGVSQSPRYKVTKRGQDVALRCDPISGHVSLYWYRQALGQGPEFLTYFNYEAQQDKSGLPNDRFSAERPEGSISTLTIQRTEQRDSAMYRCASSQIPTDTQYFGPGTRLTVL.